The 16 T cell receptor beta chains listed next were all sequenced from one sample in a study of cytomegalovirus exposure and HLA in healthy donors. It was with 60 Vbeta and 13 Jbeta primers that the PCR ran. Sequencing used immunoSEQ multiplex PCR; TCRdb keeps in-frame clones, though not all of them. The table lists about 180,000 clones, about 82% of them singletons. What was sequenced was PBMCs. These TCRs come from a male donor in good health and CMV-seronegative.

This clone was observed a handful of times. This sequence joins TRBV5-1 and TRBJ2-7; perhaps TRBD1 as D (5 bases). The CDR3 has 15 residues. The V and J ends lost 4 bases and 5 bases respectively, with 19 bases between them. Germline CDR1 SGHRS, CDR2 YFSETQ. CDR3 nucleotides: TGCGCCAGCAGCCCAACGCAGGGTAACCCCCACGAGCAGTACTTC. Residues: CASSPTQGNPHEQYF.

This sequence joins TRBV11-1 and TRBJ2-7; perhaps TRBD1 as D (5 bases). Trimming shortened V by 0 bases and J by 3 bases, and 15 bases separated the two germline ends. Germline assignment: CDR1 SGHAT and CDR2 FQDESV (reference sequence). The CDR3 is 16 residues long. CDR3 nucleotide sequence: TGTGCCAGCAGCTTAGCGGGGCAGGGATCCCTCTACGAGCAGTACTTC. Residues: CASSLAGQGSLYEQYF.

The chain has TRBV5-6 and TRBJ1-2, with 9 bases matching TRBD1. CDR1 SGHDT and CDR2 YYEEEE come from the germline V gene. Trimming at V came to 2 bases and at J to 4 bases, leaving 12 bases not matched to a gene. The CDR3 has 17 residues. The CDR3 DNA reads TGTGCCAGCAGCTTAGAACAGGGGGCAAGGAGTGGCTATGGCTACACCTTC. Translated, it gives CASSLEQGARSGYGYTF. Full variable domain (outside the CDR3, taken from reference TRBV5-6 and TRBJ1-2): DAGVTQSPTHLIKTRGQQVTLRCSPKSGHDTVSWYQQALGQGPQFIFQYYEEEERQRGNFPDRFSGHQFPNYSSELNVNALLLGDSALYLCASSLEQGARSGYGYTFGSGTRLTVV.

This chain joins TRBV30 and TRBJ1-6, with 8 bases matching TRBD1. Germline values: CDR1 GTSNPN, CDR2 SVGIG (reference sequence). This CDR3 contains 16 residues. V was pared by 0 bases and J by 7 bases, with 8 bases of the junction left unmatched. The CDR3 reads CAWSVSAGGMNSPLHF. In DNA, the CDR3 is TGTGCCTGGAGTGTATCTGCAGGGGGCATGAATTCACCCCTCCACTTT.

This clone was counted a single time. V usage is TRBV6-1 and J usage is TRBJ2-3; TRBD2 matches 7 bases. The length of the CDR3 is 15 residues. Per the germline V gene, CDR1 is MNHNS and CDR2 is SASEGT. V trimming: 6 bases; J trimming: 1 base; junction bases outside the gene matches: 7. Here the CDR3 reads CASRGGTVRTDTQYF. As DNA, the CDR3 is TGTGCCAGCAGGGGGGGGACGGTGCGCACAGATACGCAGTATTTT.

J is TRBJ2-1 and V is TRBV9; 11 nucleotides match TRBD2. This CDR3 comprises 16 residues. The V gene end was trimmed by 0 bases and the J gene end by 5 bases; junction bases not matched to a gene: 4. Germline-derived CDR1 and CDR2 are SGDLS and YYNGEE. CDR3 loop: CASSVELAGANNEQFF. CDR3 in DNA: TGTGCCAGCAGCGTAGAACTAGCGGGAGCCAACAATGAGCAGTTCTTC.

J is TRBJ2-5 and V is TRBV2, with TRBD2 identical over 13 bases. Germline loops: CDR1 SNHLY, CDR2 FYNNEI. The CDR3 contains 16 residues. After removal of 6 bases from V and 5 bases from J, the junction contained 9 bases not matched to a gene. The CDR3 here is CASRATSGGRVETQYF. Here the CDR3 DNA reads TGTGCCAGCAGGGCGACTAGCGGGGGGCGTGTGGAGACCCAGTACTTC.

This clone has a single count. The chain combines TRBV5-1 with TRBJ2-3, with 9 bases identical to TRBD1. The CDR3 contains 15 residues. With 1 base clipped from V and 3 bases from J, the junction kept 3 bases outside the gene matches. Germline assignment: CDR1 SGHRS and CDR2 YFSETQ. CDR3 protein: CASSLQDRGTDTQYF. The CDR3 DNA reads TGCGCCAGCAGCTTGCAGGACAGGGGAACAGATACGCAGTATTTT.

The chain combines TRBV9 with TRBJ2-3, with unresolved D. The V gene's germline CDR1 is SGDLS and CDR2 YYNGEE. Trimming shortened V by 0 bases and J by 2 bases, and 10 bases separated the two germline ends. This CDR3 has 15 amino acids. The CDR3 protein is CASSVVAGNTDTQYF. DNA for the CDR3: TGTGCCAGCAGCGTAGTGGCAGGAAACACAGATACGCAGTATTTT.

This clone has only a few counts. CDR3 bases: TGTGCCAGCAGGAGACAGGGCCGGAGTGAAGCTTTCTTT. The encoded protein is CASRRQGRSEAFF. The chain uses TRBV6-5 and TRBJ1-1, with 7 bases aligning to TRBD1. From germline, CDR1 is MNHEY and CDR2 SVGAGI. After removal of 6 bases from V and 7 bases from J, the junction contained 8 bases not matched to a gene. The CDR3 has 13 amino acids.

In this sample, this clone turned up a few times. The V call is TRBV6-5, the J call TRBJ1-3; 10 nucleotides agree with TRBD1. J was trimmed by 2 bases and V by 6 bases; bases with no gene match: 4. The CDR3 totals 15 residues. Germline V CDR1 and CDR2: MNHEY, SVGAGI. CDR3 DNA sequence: TGTGCCAGCAGGACAGGGGGCTCCCCTGGAAACACCATATATTTT. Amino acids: CASRTGGSPGNTIYF.

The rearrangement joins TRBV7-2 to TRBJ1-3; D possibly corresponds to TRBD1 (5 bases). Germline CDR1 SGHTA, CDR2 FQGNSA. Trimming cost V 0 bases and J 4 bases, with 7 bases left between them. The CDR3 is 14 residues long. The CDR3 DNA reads TGTGCCAGCAGCTTAGCAGGGGTCGGAAACACCATATATTTT. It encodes CASSLAGVGNTIYF. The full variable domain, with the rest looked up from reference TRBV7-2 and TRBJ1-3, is GAGVSQSPSNKVTEKGKDVELRCDPISGHTALYWYRQSLGQGLEFLIYFQGNSAPDKSGLPSDRFSAERTGGSVSTLTIQRTQQEDSAVYLCASSLAGVGNTIYFGEGSWLTVV.

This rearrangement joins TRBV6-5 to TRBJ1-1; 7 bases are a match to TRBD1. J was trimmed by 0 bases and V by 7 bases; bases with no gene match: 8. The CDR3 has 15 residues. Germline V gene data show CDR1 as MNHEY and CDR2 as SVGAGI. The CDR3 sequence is CASNTRQGMNTEAFF. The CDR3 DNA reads TGTGCCAGCAACACAAGACAGGGAATGAACACTGAAGCTTTCTTT.

CDR3 sequence: CASSGQPFSNQPQHF. DNA of the CDR3: TGTGCCAGCAGTGGACAGCCATTTAGCAATCAGCCCCAGCATTTT. This chain joins TRBV6-5 and TRBJ1-5; perhaps TRBD1 as D (6 bases). Deletions cut 5 bases from V and 0 bases from J, with 11 bases between. The CDR3 is 15 residues long. CDR1 is MNHEY and CDR2 is SVGAGI in the germline V gene.

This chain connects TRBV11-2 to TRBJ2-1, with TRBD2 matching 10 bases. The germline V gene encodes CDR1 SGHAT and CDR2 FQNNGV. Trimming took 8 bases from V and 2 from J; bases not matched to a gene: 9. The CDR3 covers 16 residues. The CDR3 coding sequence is TGTGCCAGCCACAGCCCGGGACTAGCGCCCTACAATGAGCAGTTCTTC. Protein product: CASHSPGLAPYNEQFF.

The CDR3 bases are TGTGCCAGCAGTTACGAGTTCCTCGACAGGGAGAGAGGCTACACCTTC. It is translated as CASSYEFLDRERGYTF. The V gene is TRBV6-5, the J gene TRBJ1-2; 7 bases match TRBD1. V trimming: 2 bases; J trimming: 8 bases; junction bases outside the gene matches: 14. The V gene's germline CDR1 is MNHEY and CDR2 SVGAGI. This CDR3 spans 16 amino acids.